This T cell receptor (beta chain) was sequenced in a study of identical twins. MiXCR, run by TCRdb on the 5' RACE reads, gives a single entry per CDR3 protein. Of 500,000 or so distinct CDR3 sequences listed, roughly 21% are singletons. The CDR3 contains 14 residues. CDR1 and CDR2 from the germline V gene are MGHDK and SYGVNS. V gave up 3 bases and J gave up 2 bases, with 10 bases separating them. These data were also reused for a study on T cells expressing NK-cell markers.

Sequencing was performed on CD4+ T cells sorted from blood. The chain combines TRBV25-1 with TRBJ1-2; D may be TRBD1 (6 bases). The TCR originated in a woman aged 18-30 years in good health. The CDR3 protein is CASSDGGRNYGYTF. The CDR3 nucleotides are TGTGCCAGCAGTGACGGGGGCAGAAACTATGGCTACACCTTC.